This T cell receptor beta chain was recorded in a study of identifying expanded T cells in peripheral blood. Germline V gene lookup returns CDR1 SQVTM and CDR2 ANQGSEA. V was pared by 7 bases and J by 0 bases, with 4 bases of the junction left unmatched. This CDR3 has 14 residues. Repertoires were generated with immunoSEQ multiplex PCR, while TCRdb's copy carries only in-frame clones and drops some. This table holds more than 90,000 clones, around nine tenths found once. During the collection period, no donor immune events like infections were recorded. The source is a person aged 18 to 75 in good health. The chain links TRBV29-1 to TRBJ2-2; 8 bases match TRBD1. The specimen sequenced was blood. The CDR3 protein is CSAGTGPNTGELFF. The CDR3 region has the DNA TGCAGCGCAGGGACAGGTCCGAACACCGGGGAGCTGTTTTTT.